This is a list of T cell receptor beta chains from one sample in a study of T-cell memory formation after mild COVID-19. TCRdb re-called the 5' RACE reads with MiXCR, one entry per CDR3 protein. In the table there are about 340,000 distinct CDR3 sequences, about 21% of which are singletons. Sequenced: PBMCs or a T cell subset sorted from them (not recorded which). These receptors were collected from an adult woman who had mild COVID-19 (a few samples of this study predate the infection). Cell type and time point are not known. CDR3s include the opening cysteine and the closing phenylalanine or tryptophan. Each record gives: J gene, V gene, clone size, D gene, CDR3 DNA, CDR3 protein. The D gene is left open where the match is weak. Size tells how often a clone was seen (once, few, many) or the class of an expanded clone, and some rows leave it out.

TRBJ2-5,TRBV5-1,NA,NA,TGCGCCAGCAGCTTGGCGGAGGGGCCCCCAGAGACCCAGTACTTC,CASSLAEGPPETQYF
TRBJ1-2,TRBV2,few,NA,TGTGCCAGCTACAATCTTTTTGGCTACACCTTC,CASYNLFGYTF
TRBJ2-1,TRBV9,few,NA,TGTGCCAGCAGCGTATCAGGAGGGCCGACATATGAGCAGTTCTTC,CASSVSGGPTYEQFF
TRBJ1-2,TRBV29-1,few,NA,TGCAGCGTCCATCCTATGGGGGAAAACTATGGCTACACCTTC,CSVHPMGENYGYTF
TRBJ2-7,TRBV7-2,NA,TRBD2,TGTGCCAGCAGCTTAGGGACTAGCGGGCACGAGCAGTACTTC,CASSLGTSGHEQYF
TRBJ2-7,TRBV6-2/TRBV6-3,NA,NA,TGTGCCAGCAGGGACAGCCCCCGGGACGAGCAGTACTTC,CASRDSPRDEQYF
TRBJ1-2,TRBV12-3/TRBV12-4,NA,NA,TGTGCCAGCAGTCCCCCTGGGGAGCGGGGCTACACCTTC,CASSPPGERGYTF
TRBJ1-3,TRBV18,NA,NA,TGTGCCAGCTCACCACAACAGGGAAAGGCAAACACCATATATTTT,CASSPQQGKANTIYF
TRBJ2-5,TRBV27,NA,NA,TGTGCCAGCAGTTTATCTGGCGGTACTTTGACGGGAGAGACCCAGTACTTC,CASSLSGGTLTGETQYF
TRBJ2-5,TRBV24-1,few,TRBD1,TGTGCCACCAGTGATTCGGGACAGGGGGCGGGCGAGACCCAGTACTTC,CATSDSGQGAGETQYF
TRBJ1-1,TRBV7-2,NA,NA,TGTGCCAGCAGCTTAGCCCCGGACCGCACTGAAGCTTTCTTT,CASSLAPDRTEAFF
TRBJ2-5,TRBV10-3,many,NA,TGTGCCATCAGTGAACAGGGTGCGGAGACCCAGTACTTC,CAISEQGAETQYF
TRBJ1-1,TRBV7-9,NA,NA,TGTGCCAGCAGCCCGCTCCTTACTGAAGCTTTCTTT,CASSPLLTEAFF
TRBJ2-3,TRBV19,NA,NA,TGTGCCAGTAGTATTCGCGGCTCGGATACGCAGTATTTT,CASSIRGSDTQYF
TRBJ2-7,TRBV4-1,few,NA,TGCGCCAGCAGCCATGGAGGCGGACAGCGCCCACGGGGGTACTCCTACGAGCAGTACTTC,CASSHGGGQRPRGYSYEQYF
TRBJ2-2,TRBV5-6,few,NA,TGTGCCAGCAGCTTGTACCAGAACACCGGGGAGCTGTTTTTT,CASSLYQNTGELFF
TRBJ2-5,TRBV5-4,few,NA,TGTGCCTCTCAACCGCAGGCCAGTGTGACCCAGTACTTC,CASQPQASVTQYF
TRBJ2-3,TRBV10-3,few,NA,TGTGCCATCAGTGAAGCGGGAGATACGCAGTATTTT,CAISEAGDTQYF
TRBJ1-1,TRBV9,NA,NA,TGTGCCAGCAGCGTCGGGGGTGACACTGAAGCTTTCTTT,CASSVGGDTEAFF
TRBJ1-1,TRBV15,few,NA,TGTGCCACCAGCAGCCCCGCAGGTGGGGGGCGAGGTACTGAAGCTTTCTTT,CATSSPAGGGRGTEAFF
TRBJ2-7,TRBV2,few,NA,TGTGCCAGTGGGAATAACTACGAGCAGTACTTC,CASGNNYEQYF
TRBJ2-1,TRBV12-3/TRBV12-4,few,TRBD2,TGTGCCAGCAGTCGCGGGACTAGCGGGAGATATTGGCGGATTGAGCAGTTCTTC,CASSRGTSGRYWRIEQFF